This record concerns one T cell receptor beta chain sequence. What it binds is unknown. Germline CDR1 and CDR2: ENHRY and SYGVKD. This CDR3 has 18 amino acids. Trimming took off 6 bases at V and 7 bases at J, with 31 bases between the two ends. Chemo-refractory metastatic non-small-cell lung cancer patients underwent focal radiation alongside CTLA-4 blockade with ipilimumab. Clones were read by immunoSEQ multiplex PCR, and TCRdb kept only the in-frame ones, dropping some. The sample has 70,000 to 95,000 clones, around 87% seen once. The sample comes from a study of radiotherapy plus CTLA-4 blockade in lung cancer. Study in general: Among patients, over 15% showed objective responses, and roughly 31% had disease control.

Notes on the study in general: Blood TCR clones of tumor origin expanded after radiotherapy plus ipilimumab.

This TCR was sampled from a human donor with non-small cell lung cancer that progressed on radiotherapy plus ipilimumab. This chain uses TRBV10-3 with TRBJ2-7, with D perhaps matching TRBD1 (5 bases). The specimen comprised peripheral blood, sampled from a patient treated with radiotherapy plus ipilimumab. The CDR3 protein is CAISGQGIGRQSFKEQYF. As DNA, the CDR3 is TGTGCCATCAGCGGGCAGGGAATCGGCAGGCAGTCCTTTAAGGAGCAGTACTTC.